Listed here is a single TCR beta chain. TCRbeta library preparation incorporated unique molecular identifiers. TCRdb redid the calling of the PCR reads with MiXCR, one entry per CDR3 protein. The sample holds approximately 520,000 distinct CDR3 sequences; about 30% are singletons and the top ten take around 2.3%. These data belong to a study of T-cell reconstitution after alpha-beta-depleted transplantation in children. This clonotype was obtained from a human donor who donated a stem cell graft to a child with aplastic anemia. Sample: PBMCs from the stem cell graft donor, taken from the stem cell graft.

The CDR3 region has the DNA TGCAGTGCTTCCTCCTCGGGGGGGGGAACCTACGAGCAGTACTTC. Translated: CSASSSGGGTYEQYF. The V call is TRBV20-1, the J call TRBJ2-7; 8 nucleotides line up with TRBD2. The trim removed 5 bases at V and 2 bases at J, leaving 11 bases unmatched. The CDR3 covers 15 residues. Looked up from germline, CDR1 is DFQATT and CDR2 is SNEGSKA (reference sequence).